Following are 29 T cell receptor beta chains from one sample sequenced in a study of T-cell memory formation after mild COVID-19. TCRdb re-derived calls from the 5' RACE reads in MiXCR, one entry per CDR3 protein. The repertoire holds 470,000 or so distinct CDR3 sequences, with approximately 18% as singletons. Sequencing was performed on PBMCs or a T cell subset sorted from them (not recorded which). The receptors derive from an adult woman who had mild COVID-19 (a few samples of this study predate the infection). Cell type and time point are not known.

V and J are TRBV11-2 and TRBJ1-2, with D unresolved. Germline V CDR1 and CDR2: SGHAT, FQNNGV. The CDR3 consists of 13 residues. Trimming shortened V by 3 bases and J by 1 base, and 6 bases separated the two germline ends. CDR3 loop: CASSLYFNYGYTF. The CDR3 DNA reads TGTGCCAGCAGCTTGTATTTTAACTATGGCTACACCTTC.

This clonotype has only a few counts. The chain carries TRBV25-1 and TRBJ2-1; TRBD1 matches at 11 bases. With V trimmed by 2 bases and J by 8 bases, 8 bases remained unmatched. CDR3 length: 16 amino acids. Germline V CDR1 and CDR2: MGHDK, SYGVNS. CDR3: CASSEHPGQGVYEQFF. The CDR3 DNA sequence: TGTGCCAGCAGTGAACACCCGGGACAGGGGGTATATGAGCAGTTCTTC.

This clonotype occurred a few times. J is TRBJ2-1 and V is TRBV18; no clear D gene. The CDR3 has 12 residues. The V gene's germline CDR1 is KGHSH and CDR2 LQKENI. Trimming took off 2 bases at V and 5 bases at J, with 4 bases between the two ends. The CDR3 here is CASSPRNNEQFF. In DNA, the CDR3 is TGTGCCAGCTCACCAAGGAACAATGAGCAGTTCTTC.

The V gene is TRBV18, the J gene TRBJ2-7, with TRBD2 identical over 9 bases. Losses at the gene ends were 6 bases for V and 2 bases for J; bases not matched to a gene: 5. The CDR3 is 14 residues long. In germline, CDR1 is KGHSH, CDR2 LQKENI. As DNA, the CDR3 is TGTGCCAGCTCGCGGGGGGGGGACCCCTACGAGCAGTACTTC. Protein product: CASSRGGDPYEQYF.

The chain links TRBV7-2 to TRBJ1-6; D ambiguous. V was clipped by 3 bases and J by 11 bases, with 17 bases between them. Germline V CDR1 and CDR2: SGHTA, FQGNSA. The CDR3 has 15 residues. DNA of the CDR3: TGTGCCAGCAGCTTGACTCATGGAGGGTTGGCACCCCTCCACTTT. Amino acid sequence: CASSLTHGGLAPLHF. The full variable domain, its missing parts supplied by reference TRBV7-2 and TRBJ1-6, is GAGVSQSPSNKVTEKGKDVELRCDPISGHTALYWYRQSLGQGLEFLIYFQGNSAPDKSGLPSDRFSAERTGGSVSTLTIQRTQQEDSAVYLCASSLTHGGLAPLHFGNGTRLTVT.

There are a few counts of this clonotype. CDR3 protein: CSARLGNSNQPQHF. CDR3 bases: TGCAGTGCTAGATTAGGGAATAGCAATCAGCCCCAGCATTTT. The chain recombines TRBV20-1 with TRBJ1-5; D gene ambiguous. CDR3 size: 14 residues. CDR1 is DFQATT and CDR2 is SNEGSKA in the germline V gene (reference sequence). V was trimmed by 2 bases and J by 0 bases, leaving 8 bases between them.

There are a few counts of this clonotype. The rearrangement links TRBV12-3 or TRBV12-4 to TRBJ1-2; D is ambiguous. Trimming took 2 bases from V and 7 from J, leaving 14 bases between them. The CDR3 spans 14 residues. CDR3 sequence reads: CASSLKVSGSGYTF. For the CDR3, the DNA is TGTGCCAGCAGTTTAAAAGTTTCGGGATCTGGCTACACCTTC.

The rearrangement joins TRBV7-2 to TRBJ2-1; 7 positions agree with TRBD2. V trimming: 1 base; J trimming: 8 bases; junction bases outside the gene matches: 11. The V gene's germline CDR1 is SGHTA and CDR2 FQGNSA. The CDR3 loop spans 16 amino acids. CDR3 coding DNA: TGTGCCAGCAGCTTAGTGGCGACTAGCTACGTCGATGAGCAGTTCTTC. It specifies CASSLVATSYVDEQFF.

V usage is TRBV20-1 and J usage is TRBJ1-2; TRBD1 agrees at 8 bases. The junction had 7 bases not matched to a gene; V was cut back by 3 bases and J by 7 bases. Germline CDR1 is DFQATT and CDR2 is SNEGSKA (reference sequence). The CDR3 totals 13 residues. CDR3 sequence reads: CSASDRTGLGYTF. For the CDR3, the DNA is TGCAGTGCTAGTGACAGGACAGGGCTTGGCTACACCTTC.

The CDR3 loop is CASSLAMGAGHTQYF. CDR3 bases: TGTGCCAGCAGCTTAGCGATGGGAGCCGGGCATACGCAGTATTTT. The chain recombines TRBV7-7 with TRBJ2-3; a possible D gene is TRBD2 (5 bases). The CDR3 sequence is 15 residues long. V shed 0 bases and J shed 7 bases, with 14 bases lying between them. CDR1 and CDR2 (germline): SSHAT, FNYEAQ (reference sequence).

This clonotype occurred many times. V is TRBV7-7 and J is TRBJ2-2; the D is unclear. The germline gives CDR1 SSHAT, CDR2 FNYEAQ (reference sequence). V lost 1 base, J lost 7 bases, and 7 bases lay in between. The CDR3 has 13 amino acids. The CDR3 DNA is TGTGCCAGCAGCTTAGAAGGAAGCGGGGAGCTGTTTTTT. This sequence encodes CASSLEGSGELFF. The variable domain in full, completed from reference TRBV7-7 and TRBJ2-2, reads GAGVSQSPRYKVTKRGQDVTLRCDPISSHATLYWYQQALGQGPEFLTYFNYEAQPDKSGLPSDRFSAERPEGSISTLTIQRTEQRDSAMYRCASSLEGSGELFFGEGSRLTVL.

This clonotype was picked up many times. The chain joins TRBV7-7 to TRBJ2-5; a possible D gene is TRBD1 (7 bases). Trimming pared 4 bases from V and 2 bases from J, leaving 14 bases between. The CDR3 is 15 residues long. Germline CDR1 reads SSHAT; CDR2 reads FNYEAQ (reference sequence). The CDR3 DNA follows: TGTGCCAGCAGCTCAGGGAGGACAGGTCAAGAGACCCAGTACTTC. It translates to CASSSGRTGQETQYF.

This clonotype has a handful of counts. In DNA form, the CDR3 reads TGTGCCAGCAGCGGACTAGCGGGAGCCAGGGATACGCAGTATTTT. This translates into CASSGLAGARDTQYF. The rearrangement uses TRBV6-2 or TRBV6-3 and TRBJ2-3; 13 nucleotides line up with TRBD2. J lost 6 bases, V lost 6 bases, and 6 bases had no gene match. Germline V gene data show CDR1 as MNHEY and CDR2 as SVGEGT. The CDR3 is made up of 15 amino acids.

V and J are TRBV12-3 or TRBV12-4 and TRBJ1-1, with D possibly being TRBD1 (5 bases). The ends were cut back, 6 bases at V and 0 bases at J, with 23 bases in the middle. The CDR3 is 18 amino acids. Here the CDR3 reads CASSPVGRGLRMNTEAFF. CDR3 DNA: TGTGCCAGCAGCCCAGTGGGACGAGGCCTTCGAATGAACACTGAAGCTTTCTTT.

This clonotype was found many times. The CDR3 sequence is CASSSGLAGTDTQYF. The CDR3, as DNA: TGCGCCAGCAGCTCAGGACTAGCGGGCACAGATACGCAGTATTTT. V and J are TRBV5-1 and TRBJ2-3; 10 bases are shared with TRBD2. This CDR3 region has 15 residues. Looked up from germline, CDR1 is SGHRS and CDR2 is YFSETQ. V gave up 3 bases and J gave up 1 base; unmatched junction bases: 2.

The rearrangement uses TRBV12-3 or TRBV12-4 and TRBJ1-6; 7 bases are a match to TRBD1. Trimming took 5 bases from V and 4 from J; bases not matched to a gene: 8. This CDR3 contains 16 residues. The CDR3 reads CASSRDRGVYNSPLHF. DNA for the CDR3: TGTGCCAGCAGTCGGGACAGAGGTGTTTATAATTCACCCCTCCACTTT.

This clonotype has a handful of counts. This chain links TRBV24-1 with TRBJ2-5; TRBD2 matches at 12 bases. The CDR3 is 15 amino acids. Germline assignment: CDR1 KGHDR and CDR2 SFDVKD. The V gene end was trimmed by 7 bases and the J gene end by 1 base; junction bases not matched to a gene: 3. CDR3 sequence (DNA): TGTGCCACCAGCCTAGCGGGAGGGGGCCAAGAGACCCAGTACTTC. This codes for CATSLAGGGQETQYF.

CDR3 in amino acids: CASSLPLVGPEVNEQFF. CDR3 nucleotides: TGTGCCAGCAGCTTGCCCCTCGTGGGGCCCGAAGTCAATGAGCAGTTCTTC. The V and J genes are TRBV7-6 and TRBJ2-1; D perhaps matches TRBD1 (5 bases). The V gene's germline CDR1 is SGHVS and CDR2 FNYEAQ. CDR3 length equals 17 residues. Trimming left V 3 bases short and J 6 bases short, with 21 bases between.

The CDR3 DNA sequence: TGTGCCTGGAGTCCCCGGGACAGGGCGTACACTGAAGCTTTCTTT. Translation: CAWSPRDRAYTEAFF. The rearrangement links TRBV30 to TRBJ1-1, with 9 bases aligning to TRBD1. Germline loops: CDR1 GTSNPN, CDR2 SVGIG (reference sequence). The length of the CDR3 is 15 residues. The junction had 7 bases not matched to a gene; V was cut back by 2 bases and J by 3 bases.

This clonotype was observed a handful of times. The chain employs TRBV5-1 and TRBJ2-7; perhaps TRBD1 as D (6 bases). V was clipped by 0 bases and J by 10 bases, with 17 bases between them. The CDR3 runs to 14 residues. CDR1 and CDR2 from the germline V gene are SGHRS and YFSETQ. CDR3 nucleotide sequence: TGCGCCAGCAGCTTGGGAGGGGACACCTACGTTCAGTACTTC. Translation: CASSLGGDTYVQYF.

The CDR3 loop is CASSSRISGGVFYYNEQFF. CDR3 DNA: TGCGCCAGCAGCTCCCGGATTAGCGGGGGGGTATTCTACTACAATGAGCAGTTCTTC. V usage is TRBV5-1 and J usage is TRBJ2-1, with TRBD2 matching 11 bases. The CDR3 sequence is 19 residues long. Germline V CDR1 and CDR2: SGHRS, YFSETQ. V lost 3 bases and J lost 3; bases outside the gene matches: 14.

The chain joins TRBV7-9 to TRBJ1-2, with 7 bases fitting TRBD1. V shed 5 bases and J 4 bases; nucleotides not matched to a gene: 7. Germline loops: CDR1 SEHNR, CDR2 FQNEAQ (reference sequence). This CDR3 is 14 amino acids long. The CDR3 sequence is CASSQRQGAYGYTF. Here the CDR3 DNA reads TGTGCCAGCAGCCAAAGACAGGGCGCCTATGGCTACACCTTC.

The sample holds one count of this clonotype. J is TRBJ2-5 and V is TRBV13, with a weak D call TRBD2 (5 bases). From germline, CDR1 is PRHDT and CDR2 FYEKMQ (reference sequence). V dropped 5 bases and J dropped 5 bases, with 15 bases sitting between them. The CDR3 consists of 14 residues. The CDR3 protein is CASSPVGNYETQYF. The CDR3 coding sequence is TGTGCCAGCAGCCCCGTCGGGAACTACGAGACCCAGTACTTC.

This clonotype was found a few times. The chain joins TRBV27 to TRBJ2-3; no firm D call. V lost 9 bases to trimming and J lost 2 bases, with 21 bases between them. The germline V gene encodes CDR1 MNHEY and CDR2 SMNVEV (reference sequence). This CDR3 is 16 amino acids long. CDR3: CASQKLQDRPTDTQYF. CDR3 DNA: TGTGCCAGTCAGAAGCTCCAGGATCGCCCCACAGATACGCAGTATTTT.

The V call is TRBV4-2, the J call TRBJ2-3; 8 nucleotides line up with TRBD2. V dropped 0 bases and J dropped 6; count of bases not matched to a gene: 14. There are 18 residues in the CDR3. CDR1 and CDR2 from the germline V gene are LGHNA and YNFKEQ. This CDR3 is CASSQDGGVAGGGDTQYF. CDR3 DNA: TGTGCCAGCAGCCAAGATGGAGGTGTGGCGGGAGGCGGCGATACGCAGTATTTT.

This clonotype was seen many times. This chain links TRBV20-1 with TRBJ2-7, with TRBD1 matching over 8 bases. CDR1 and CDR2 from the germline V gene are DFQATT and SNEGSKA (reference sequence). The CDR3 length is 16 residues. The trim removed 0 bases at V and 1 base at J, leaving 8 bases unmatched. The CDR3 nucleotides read TGCAGTGCTAGAGACCCGTCCAGGGGGCGATCCTACGAGCAGTACTTC. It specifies CSARDPSRGRSYEQYF.

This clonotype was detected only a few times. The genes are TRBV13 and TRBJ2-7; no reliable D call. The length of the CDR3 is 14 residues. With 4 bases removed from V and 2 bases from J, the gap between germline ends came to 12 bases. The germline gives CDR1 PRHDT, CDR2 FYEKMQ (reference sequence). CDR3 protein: CASSSRTETYEQYF. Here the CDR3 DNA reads TGTGCCAGCAGCTCACGGACGGAAACCTACGAGCAGTACTTC.

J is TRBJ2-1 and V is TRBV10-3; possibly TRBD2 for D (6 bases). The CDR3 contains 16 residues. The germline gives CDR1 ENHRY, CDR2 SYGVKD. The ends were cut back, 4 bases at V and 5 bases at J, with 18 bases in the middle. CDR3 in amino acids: CAISAGLLLDHNEQFF. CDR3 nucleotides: TGTGCCATCAGTGCGGGACTCCTCCTTGATCACAATGAGCAGTTCTTC.

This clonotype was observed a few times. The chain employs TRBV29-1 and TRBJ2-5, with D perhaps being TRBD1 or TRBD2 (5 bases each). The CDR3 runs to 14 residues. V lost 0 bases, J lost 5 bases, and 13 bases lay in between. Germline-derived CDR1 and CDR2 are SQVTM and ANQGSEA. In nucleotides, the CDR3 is TGCAGCGTTGAAGATCCGAGGGGCAGGGAGACCCAGTACTTC. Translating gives CSVEDPRGRETQYF. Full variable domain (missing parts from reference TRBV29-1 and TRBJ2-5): SAVISQKPSRDICQRGTSLTIQCQVDSQVTMMFWYRQQPGQSLTLIATANQGSEATYESGFVIDKFPISRPNLTFSTLTVSNMSPEDSSIYLCSVEDPRGRETQYFGPGTRLLVL.